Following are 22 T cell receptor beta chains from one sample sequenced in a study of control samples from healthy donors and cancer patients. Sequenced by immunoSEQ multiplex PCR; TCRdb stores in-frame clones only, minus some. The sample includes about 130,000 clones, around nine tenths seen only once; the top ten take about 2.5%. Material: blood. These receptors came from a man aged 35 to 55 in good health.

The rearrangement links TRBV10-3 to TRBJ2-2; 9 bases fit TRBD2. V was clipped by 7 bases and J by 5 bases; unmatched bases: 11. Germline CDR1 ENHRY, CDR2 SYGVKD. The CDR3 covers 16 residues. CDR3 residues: CAITENPAGGTGELFF. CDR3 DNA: TGTGCCATCACGGAAAACCCAGCGGGGGGAACCGGGGAGCTGTTTTTT.

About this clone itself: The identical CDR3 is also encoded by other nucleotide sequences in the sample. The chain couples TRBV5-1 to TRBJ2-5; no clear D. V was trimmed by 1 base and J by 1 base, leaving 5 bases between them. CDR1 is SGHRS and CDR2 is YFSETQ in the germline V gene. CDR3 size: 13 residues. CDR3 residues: CASSLLGQETQYF. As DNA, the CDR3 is TGCGCCAGCAGCTTGTTAGGCCAAGAGACCCAGTACTTC.

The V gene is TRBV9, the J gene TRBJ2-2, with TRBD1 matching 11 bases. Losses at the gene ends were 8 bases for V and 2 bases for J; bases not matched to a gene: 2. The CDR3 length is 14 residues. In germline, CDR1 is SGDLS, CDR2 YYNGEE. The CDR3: CASGTGGNTGELFF. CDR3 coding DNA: TGTGCCAGTGGGACAGGGGGAAACACCGGGGAGCTGTTTTTT.

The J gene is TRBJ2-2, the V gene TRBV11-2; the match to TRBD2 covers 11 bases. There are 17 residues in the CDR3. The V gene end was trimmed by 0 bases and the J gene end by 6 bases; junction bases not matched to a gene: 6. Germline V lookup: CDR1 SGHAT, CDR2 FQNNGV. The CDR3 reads CASSLERTSGWAGELFF. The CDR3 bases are TGTGCCAGCAGCTTAGAGAGGACTAGCGGGTGGGCCGGGGAGCTGTTTTTT.

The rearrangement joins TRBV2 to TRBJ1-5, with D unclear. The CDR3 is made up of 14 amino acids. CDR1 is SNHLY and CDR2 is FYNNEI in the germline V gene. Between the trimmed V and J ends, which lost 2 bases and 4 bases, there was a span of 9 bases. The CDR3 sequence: CASSEWWGNQPQHF. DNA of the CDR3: TGTGCCAGCAGTGAATGGTGGGGAAATCAGCCCCAGCATTTT.

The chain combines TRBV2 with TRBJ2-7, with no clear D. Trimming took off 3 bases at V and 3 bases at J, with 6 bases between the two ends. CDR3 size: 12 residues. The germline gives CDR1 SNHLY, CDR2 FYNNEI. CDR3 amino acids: CASSDDNYEQYF. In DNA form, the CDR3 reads TGTGCCAGCAGTGACGACAACTACGAGCAGTACTTC.

The CDR3 region has the DNA TGTGCCAGCAGTTTCGGGCACAGGGCCGGTAATGAAAAACTGTTTTTT. This encodes CASSFGHRAGNEKLFF. The J gene is TRBJ1-4, the V gene TRBV6-5, with D possibly matching TRBD1 (6 bases). V was shortened by 4 bases and J by 4 bases, with 16 bases between the two germline ends. The CDR3 covers 16 residues. The germline CDR1 and CDR2 sequences are MNHEY and SVGAGI.

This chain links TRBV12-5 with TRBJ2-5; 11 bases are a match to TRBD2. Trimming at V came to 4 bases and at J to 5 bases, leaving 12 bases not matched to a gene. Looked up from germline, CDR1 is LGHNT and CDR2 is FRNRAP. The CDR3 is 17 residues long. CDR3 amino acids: CASGSRLAGNLQETQYF. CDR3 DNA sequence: TGTGCTAGTGGTTCCCGACTAGCGGGGAATCTCCAGGAGACCCAGTACTTC.

The CDR3 spells CASSHGTYEQYF. The CDR3 DNA reads TGTGCCAGCAGTCACGGGACCTACGAGCAGTACTTC. The chain uses TRBV6-6 and TRBJ2-7; D perhaps matches TRBD2 (5 bases). This CDR3 region has 12 residues. Germline V gene sequence: CDR1 MNHNY, CDR2 SVGAGI (reference sequence). Between the trimmed V and J ends, which lost 5 bases and 2 bases, there was a span of 7 bases.

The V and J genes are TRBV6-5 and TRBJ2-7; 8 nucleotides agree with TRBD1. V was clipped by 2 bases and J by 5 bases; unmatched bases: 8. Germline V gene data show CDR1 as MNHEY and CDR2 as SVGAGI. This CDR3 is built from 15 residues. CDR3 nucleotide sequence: TGTGCCAGCAGTTACGTAGGACAGGGATTTGACGAGCAGTACTTC. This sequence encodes CASSYVGQGFDEQYF.

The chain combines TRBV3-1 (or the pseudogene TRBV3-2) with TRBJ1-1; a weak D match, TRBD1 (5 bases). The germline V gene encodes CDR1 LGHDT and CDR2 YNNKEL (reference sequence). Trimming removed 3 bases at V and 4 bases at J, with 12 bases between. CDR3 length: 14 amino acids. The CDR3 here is CASSHTGGGTEAFF. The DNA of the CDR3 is TGTGCCAGCAGCCACACAGGCGGGGGCACTGAAGCTTTCTTT.

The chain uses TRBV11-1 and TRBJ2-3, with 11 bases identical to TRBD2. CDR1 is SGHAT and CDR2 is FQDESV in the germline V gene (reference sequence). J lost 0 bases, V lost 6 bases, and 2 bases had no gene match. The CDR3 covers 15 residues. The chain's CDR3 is CASSLAGGSTDTQYF. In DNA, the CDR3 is TGTGCCAGCAGTCTAGCGGGGGGAAGCACAGATACGCAGTATTTT.

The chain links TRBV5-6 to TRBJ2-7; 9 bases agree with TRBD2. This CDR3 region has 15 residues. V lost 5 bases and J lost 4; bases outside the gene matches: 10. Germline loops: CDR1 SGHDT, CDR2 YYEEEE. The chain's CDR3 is CASSGNSGGPYEQYF. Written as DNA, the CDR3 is TGTGCCAGCAGTGGAAATAGCGGGGGACCATACGAGCAGTACTTC.

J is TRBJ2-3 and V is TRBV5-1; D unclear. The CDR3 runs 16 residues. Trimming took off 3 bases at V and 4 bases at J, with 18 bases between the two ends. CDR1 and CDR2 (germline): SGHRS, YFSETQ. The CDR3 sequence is CASSSPRSKKADTQYF. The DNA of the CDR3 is TGCGCCAGCAGCTCACCCCGATCTAAGAAAGCAGATACGCAGTATTTT.

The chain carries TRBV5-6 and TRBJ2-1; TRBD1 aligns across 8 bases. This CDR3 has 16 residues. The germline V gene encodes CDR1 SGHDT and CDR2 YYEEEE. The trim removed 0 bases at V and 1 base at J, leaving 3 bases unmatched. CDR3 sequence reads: CASSLEGQGSYNEQFF. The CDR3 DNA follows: TGTGCCAGCAGCTTGGAAGGACAGGGTTCCTACAATGAGCAGTTCTTC.

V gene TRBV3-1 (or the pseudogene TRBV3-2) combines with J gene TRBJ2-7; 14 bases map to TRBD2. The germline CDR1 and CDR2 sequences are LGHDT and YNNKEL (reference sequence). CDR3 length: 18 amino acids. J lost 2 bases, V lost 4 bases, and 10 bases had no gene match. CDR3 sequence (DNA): TGTGCCAGCAGCCTCGGGACTAGCGGGGGTGGAAGGACCTACGAGCAGTACTTC. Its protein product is CASSLGTSGGGRTYEQYF.

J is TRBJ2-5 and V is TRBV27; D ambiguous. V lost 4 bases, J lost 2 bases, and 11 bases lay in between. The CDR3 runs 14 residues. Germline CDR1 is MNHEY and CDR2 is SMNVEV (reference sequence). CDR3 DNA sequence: TGTGCCAGCAGTTCATGGGCAGCTCAAGAGACCCAGTACTTC. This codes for CASSSWAAQETQYF.

The CDR3 coding sequence is TGTGCCAGCAGCCAGGTTCCAAACGAGCAGTACTTC. Protein: CASSQVPNEQYF. V gene TRBV14 combines with J gene TRBJ2-7, with D hard to call. Trimming took 3 bases from V and 5 from J, leaving 8 bases between them. The germline gives CDR1 SGHDN, CDR2 FVKESK. The CDR3 sequence is 12 residues long.

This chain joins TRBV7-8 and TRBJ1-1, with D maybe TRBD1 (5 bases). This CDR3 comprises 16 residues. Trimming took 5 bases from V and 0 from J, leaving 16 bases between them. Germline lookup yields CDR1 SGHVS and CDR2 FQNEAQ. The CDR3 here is CASSPGGEGLNTEAFF. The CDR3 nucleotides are TGTGCCAGCAGCCCCGGGGGGGAAGGTCTGAACACTGAAGCTTTCTTT.

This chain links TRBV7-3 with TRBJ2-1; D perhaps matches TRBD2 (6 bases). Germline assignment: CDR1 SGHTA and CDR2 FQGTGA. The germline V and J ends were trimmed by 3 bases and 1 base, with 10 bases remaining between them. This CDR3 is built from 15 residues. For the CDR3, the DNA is TGTGCCAGCAGCTTTGCGGGGTCATCCTACAATGAGCAGTTCTTC. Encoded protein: CASSFAGSSYNEQFF.

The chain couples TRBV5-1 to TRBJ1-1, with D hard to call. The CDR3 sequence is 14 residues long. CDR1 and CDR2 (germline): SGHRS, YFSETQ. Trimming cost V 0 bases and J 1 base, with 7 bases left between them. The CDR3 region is CASSLDSGNTEAFF. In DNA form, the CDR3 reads TGCGCCAGCAGCTTGGACAGTGGGAACACTGAAGCTTTCTTT.

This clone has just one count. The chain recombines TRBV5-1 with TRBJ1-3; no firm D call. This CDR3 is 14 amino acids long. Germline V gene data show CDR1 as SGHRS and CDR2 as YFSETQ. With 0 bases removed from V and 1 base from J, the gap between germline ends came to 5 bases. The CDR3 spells CASSLASSGNTIYF. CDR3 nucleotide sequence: TGCGCCAGCAGCTTGGCAAGTTCTGGAAACACCATATATTTT.